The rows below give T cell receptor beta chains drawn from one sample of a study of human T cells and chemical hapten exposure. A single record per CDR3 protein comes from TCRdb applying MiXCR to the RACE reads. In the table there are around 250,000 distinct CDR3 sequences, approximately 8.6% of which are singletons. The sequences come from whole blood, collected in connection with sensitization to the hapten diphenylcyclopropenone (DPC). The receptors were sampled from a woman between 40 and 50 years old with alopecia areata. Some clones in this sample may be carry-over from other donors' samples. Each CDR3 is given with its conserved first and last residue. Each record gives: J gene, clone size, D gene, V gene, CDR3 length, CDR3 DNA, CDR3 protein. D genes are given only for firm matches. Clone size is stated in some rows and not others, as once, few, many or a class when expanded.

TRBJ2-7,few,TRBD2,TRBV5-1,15,TGCGCCAGCAGCTTGGGTAGCGGGGGCTCCTACGAGCAGTACTTC,CASSLGSGGSYEQYF
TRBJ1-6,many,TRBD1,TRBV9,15,TGTGCCAGCAGCGGATCTACAGGGGATAATTCACCCCTCCACTTT,CASSGSTGDNSPLHF
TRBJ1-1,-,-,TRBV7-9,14,TGTGCCAGCAGCTTAGAGACGGCCAACACTGAAGCTTTCTTT,CASSLETANTEAFF
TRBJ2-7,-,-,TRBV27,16,TGTGCCAGCAGTTCTCCAGGGAAAGGGGCCTCCTACGAGCAGTACTTC,CASSSPGKGASYEQYF
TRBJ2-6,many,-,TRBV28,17,TGTGCCAGCAGTTTAGAGTACGGAATCTCTGGGGCCAACGTCCTGACTTTC,CASSLEYGISGANVLTF
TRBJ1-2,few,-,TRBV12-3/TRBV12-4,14,TGTGCCAGCAGTTCCCAGGGCGTCGACTATGGCTACACCTTC,CASSSQGVDYGYTF
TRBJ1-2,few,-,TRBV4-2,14,TGTGCCAGCAGCCAAGATAGGCGGATCGCAGGCTACACCTTC,CASSQDRRIAGYTF
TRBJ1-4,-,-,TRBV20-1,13,TGCAGTGCTAGAGATATGGCGCAGGTCGAACTGTTTTTT,CSARDMAQVELFF
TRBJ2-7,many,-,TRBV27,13,TGTGCCAGCAGTTTCGGGGGTGGTATGGAGCAGTACTTC,CASSFGGGMEQYF
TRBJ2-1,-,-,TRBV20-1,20,TGCAGTGCCCACCTTTCCGTAGCGGCGATTCGATTCAGCTCCTACAATGAGCAGTTCTTC,CSAHLSVAAIRFSSYNEQFF
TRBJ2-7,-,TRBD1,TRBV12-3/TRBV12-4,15,TGTGCCAGCAGTTTCCCGAGACAGGGGGCCTACGAGCAGTACTTC,CASSFPRQGAYEQYF
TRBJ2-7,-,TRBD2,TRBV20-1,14,TGCAGTGCTAGCTACACTAGCGGGTTTTACGAGCAGTACTTC,CSASYTSGFYEQYF
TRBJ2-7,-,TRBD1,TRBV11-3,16,TGTGCCAGCAGCACACGTCCCGGGACAGGGACCTACGAGCAGTACTTC,CASSTRPGTGTYEQYF
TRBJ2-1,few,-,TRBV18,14,TGTGCCAGCTCACCAGGCGGAAACTACAATGAGCAGTTCTTC,CASSPGGNYNEQFF
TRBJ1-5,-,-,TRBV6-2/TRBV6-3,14,TGTGCCGCCGCGGACCCTGCCAGCAATCAGCCCCAGCATTTT,CAAADPASNQPQHF
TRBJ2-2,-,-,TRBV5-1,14,TGCGCCAGCAGCTTGAAAGTTTCGGGCGGGGAGCTGTTTTTT,CASSLKVSGGELFF
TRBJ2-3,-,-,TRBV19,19,TGTGCCAGTACGGCGGGACAGCTCCTCCTTACGACTAGCACAGATACGCAGTATTTT,CASTAGQLLLTTSTDTQYF
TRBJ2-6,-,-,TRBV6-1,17,TGTGCCAGCAGTGAAGGAGGGACGAGCTCTGGGGCCAACGTCCTGACTTTC,CASSEGGTSSGANVLTF
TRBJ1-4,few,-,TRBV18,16,TGTGCCAGCTCACGAGTGGCAGGGCCGGGGACCGAAAAACTGTTTTTT,CASSRVAGPGTEKLFF
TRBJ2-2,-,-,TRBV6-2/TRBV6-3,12,TGTGCCAGCAGTTACTCAGCCGGGGAGCTGTTTTTT,CASSYSAGELFF
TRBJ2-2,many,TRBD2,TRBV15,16,TGTGCCACCAGCAGGGGACTAGCGGGAGTTGTCGGGGAGCTGTTTTTT,CATSRGLAGVVGELFF
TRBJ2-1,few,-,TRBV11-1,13,TGTGCCAGCAGTAACAGCTCCTACAATGAGCAGTTCTTC,CASSNSSYNEQFF
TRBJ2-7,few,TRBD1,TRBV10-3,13,TGTGCCAGCGCACAGGACAGGGGTGTCGAGCAGTACTTC,CASAQDRGVEQYF
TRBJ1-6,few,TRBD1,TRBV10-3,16,TGTGCCATCAGTGAGACCTACAGGGGGGCGGATTCACCCCTCCACTTT,CAISETYRGADSPLHF
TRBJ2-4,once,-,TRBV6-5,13,TGTGCCAGCAGTTACAATTTTCGGGACATTCAGTACTTC,CASSYNFRDIQYF
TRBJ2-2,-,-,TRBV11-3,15,TGTGCCAGCAGCTCCAACACCATCAACACCGGGGAGCTGTTTTTT,CASSSNTINTGELFF
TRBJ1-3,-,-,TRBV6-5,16,TGTGCCAGCAGGGGACTCGCAGGGGACTCTGGAAACACCATATATTTT,CASRGLAGDSGNTIYF
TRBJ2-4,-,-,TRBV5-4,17,TGTGCCAGCAGCTTGGACGACACGCATTTGACCAAAAACATTCAGTACTTC,CASSLDDTHLTKNIQYF
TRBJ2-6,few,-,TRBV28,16,TGTGCCAGCAACCCTTTGACAGCACCTGGGGCCAACGTCCTGACTTTC,CASNPLTAPGANVLTF
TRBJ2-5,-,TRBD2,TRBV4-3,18,TGCGCCAGCAGCCAAGATTGGGGACTAGCGGGAGACGGAGAGACCCAGTACTTC,CASSQDWGLAGDGETQYF
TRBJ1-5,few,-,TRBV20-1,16,TGCAGTGCTAGAGCTCTAGGGGGTTCAGGCAATCAGCCCCAGCATTTT,CSARALGGSGNQPQHF
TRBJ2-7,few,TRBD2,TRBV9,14,TGTGCCAGCAGCAATAGCGGGAGTGCCTACGAGCAGTACTTC,CASSNSGSAYEQYF
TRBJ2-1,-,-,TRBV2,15,TGTGCCAGCAGTGAAATTGTGAGGGGACTGAATGAGCAGTTCTTC,CASSEIVRGLNEQFF
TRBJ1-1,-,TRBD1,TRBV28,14,TGTGCCAGCAGTATCGGACAGGGGGGCACTGAAGCTTTCTTT,CASSIGQGGTEAFF
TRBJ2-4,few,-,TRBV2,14,-,CASSVGPGSWVGYF
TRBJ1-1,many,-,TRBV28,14,TGTGCCAGCAGCCCGTCCGGAGGAAGGTACCAAGCTTTCTTT,CASSPSGGRYQAFF
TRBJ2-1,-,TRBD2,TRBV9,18,TGTGCCAGCAGCAGATCCCCTTTCCCTAGCGGGGAAACCAATAAGCAGTTCTTC,CASSRSPFPSGETNKQFF
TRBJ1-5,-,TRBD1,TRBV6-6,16,TGTGCCAGCAGGGGACCGGGACAGGGGGCGAATCAGCCCCAGCATTTT,CASRGPGQGANQPQHF
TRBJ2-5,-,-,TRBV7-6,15,TGTGCCAGCAGCCCCCTCGACCTACGGGCAGAGACCCAGTACTTC,CASSPLDLRAETQYF
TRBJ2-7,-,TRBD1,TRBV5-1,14,TGCGCCAGCAGCAGGGACAGGTTGGGGAACGAGCAGTACTTC,CASSRDRLGNEQYF
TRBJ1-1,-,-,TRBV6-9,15,TGTGCCAGCAGTTATATCGAGGGACCGGACACTGAAGCTTTCTTT,CASSYIEGPDTEAFF
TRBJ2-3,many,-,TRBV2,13,TGTGCCAGCAGTGAACAGGGGTCAGATACGCAGTATTTT,CASSEQGSDTQYF
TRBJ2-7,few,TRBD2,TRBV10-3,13,TGTGCCATCACCAGCGGGAGGGCCGATGAGCAGTACTTC,CAITSGRADEQYF
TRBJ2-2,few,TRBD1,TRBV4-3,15,TGCGCCAGCAGCTTCGGACAGGTCGGCACCGGGGAGCTGTTTTTT,CASSFGQVGTGELFF
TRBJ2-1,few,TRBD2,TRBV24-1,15,TGTGCCACCAGTGATAGTGGACTAGCGGACAATGAGCAGTTCTTC,CATSDSGLADNEQFF
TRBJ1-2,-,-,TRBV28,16,TGTGCCAGCAGTTTATACCGGACAGAGTATAACTATGGCTACACCTTC,CASSLYRTEYNYGYTF
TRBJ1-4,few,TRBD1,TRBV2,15,TGTGCCAGCAGTAACAGGGGTCTGTCGAATGAAAAACTGTTTTTT,CASSNRGLSNEKLFF
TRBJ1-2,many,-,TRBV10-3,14,TGTGCCATCAGTGATAAGGGGGAAAGCTATGGCTACACCTTC,CAISDKGESYGYTF
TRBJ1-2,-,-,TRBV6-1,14,TGTGCCAGCAGTACCCGGGCCTCAACATATGGCTACACCTTC,CASSTRASTYGYTF
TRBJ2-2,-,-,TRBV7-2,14,TGTGCCAGCAGCATATGGACCCCCGGCGGGGAGCTGTTTTTT,CASSIWTPGGELFF
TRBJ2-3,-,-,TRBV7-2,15,TGTGCCAGCAGCTTAAACTCGATCTCCACAGATACGCAGTATTTT,CASSLNSISTDTQYF
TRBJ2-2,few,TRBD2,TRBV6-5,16,TGTGCCAGCAGTTTAAGAGCGGGAGGGCCAGGAGGGGAGCTGTTTTTT,CASSLRAGGPGGELFF
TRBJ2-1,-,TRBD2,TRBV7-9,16,TGTGCCAGCAGCTTGGCTAGCGGGGCGACCTACAATGAGCAGTTCTTC,CASSLASGATYNEQFF
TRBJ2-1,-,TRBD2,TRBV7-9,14,TGTGCCGTAAGGGTAGCGGGGGCCCGCAATGAGCAGTTCTTC,CAVRVAGARNEQFF
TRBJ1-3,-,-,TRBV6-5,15,TGTGCCAGCAGTTACTCCGTCAGAGTATGGAACACCATATATTTT,CASSYSVRVWNTIYF
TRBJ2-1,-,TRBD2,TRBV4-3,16,TGCGCCAGCAGTCGCGAGGAGGTACTAGCGGGAAATGAGCAGTTCTTC,CASSREEVLAGNEQFF
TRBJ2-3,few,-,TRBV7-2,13,TGTGCCAGCAGCTCGACTAATCAAGATACGCAGTATTTT,CASSSTNQDTQYF
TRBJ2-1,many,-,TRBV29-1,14,TGCAGCGTTGATAGGCAGGGTGCTTACAATGAGCAGTTCTTC,CSVDRQGAYNEQFF
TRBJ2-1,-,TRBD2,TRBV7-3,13,TGTGCCAGCAGCCTACCCGGGGGGGATGAGCAGTTCTTC,CASSLPGGDEQFF